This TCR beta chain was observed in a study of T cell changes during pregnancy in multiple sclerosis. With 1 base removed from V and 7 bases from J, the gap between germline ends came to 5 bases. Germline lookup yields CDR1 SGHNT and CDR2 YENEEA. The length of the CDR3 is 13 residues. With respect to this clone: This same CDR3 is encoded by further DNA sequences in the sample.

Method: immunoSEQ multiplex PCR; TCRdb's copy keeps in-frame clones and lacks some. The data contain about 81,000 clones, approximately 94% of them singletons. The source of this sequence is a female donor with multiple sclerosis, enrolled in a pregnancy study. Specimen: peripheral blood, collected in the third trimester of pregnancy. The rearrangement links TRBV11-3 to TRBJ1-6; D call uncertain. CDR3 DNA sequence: TGTGCCAGCAGCTTAGGAGTAAATTCACCCCTCCACTTT. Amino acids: CASSLGVNSPLHF.